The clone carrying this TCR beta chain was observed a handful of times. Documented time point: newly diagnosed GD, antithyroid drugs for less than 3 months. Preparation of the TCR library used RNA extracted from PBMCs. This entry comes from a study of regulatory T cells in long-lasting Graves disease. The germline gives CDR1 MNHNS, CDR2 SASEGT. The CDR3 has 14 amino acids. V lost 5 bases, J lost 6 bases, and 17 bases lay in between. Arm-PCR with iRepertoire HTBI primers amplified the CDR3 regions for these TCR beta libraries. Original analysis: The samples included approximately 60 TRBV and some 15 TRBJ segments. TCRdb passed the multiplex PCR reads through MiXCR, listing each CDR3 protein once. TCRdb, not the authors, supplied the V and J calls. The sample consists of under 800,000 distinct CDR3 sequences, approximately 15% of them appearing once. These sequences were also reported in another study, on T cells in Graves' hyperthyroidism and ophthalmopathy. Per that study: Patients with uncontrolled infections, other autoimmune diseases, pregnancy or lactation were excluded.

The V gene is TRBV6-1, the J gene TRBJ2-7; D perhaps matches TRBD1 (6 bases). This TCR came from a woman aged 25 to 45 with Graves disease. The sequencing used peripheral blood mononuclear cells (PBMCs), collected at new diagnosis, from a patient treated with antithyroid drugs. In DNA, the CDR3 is TGTGCCAGCAGTACTGCTACAGGGAACGGCGAGCAGTACTTC. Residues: CASSTATGNGEQYF.